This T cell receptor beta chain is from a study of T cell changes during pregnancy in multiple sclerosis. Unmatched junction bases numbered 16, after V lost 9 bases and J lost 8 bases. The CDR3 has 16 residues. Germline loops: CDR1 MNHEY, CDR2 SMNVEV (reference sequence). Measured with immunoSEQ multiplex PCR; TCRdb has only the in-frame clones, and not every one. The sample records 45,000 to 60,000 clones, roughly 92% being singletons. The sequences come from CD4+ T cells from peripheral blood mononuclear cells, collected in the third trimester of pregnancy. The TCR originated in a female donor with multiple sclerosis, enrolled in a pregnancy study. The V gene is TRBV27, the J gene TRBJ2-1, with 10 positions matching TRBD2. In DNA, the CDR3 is TGTGCCAGTATCTCCTCGGGACTAGCGATATTAGATGAGCAGTTCTTC. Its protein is CASISSGLAILDEQFF.